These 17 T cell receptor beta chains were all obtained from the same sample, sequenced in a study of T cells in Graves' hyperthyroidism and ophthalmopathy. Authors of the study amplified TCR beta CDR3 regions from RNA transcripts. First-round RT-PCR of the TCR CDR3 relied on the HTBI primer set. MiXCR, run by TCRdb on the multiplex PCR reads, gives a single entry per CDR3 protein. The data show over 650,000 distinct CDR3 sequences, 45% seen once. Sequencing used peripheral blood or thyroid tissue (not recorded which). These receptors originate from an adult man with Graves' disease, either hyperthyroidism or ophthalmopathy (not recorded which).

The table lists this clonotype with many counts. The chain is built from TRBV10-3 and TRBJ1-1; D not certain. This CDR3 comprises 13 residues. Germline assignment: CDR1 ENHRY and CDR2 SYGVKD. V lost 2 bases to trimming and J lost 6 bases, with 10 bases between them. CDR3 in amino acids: CAISEGGTPEAFF. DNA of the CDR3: TGTGCCATCAGTGAGGGAGGCACACCTGAAGCTTTCTTT.

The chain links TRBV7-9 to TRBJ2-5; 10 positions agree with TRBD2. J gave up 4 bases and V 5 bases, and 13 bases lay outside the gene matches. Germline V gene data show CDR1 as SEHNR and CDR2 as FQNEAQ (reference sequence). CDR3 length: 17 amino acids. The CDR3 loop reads CASSQDPAGGLRETQYF. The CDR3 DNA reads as TGTGCCAGCAGCCAAGATCCAGCGGGGGGGCTTAGAGAGACCCAGTACTTC. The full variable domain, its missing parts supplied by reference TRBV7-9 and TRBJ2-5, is DTGVSQNPRHKITKRGQNVTFRCDPISEHNRLYWYRQTLGQGPEFLTYFQNEAQLEKSRLLSDRFSAERPKGSFSTLEIQRTEQGDSAMYLCASSQDPAGGLRETQYFGPGTRLLVL.

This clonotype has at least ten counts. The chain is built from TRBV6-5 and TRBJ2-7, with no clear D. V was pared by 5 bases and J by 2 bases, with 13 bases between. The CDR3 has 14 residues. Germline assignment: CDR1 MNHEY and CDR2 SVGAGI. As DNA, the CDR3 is TGTGCCAGCAGTGCCCGACTGCAAGCCTACGAGCAGTACTTC. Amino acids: CASSARLQAYEQYF.

The CDR3 nucleotides read TGTGCCATCAGTGAGCAGAAACCGGGACAGGGGATTGGCGACACTGAAGCTTTCTTT. Its protein is CAISEQKPGQGIGDTEAFF. This sequence joins TRBV10-3 and TRBJ1-1; 10 bases are a match to TRBD1. Per germline, CDR1 ENHRY and CDR2 SYGVKD. The CDR3 length is 19 residues. J lost 3 bases, V lost 2 bases, and 15 bases had no gene match.

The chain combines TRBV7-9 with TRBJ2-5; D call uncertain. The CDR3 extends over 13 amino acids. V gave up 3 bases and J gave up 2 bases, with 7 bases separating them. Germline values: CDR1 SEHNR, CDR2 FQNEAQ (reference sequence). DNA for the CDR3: TGTGCCAGCAGCTTCCGGGTGCAAGAGACCCAGTACTTC. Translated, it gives CASSFRVQETQYF. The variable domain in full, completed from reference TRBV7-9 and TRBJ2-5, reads DTGVSQNPRHKITKRGQNVTFRCDPISEHNRLYWYRQTLGQGPEFLTYFQNEAQLEKSRLLSDRFSAERPKGSFSTLEIQRTEQGDSAMYLCASSFRVQETQYFGPGTRLLVL.

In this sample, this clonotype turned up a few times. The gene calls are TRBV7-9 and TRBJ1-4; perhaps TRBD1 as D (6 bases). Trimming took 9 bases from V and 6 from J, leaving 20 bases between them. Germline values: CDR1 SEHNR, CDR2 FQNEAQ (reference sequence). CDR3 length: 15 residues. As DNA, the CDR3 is TGTGCCAGTAGTCCCCTAAACAGGGAGGATGAAAAACTGTTTTTT. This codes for CASSPLNREDEKLFF. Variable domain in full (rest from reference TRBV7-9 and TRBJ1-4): DTGVSQNPRHKITKRGQNVTFRCDPISEHNRLYWYRQTLGQGPEFLTYFQNEAQLEKSRLLSDRFSAERPKGSFSTLEIQRTEQGDSAMYLCASSPLNREDEKLFFGSGTQLSVL.

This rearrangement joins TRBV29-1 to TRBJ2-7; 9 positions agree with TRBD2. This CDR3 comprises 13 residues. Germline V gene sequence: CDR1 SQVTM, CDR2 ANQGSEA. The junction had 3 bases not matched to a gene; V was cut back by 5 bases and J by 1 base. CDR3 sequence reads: CSVQAGGSYEQYF. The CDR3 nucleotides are TGCAGCGTTCAAGCGGGAGGTTCCTACGAGCAGTACTTC.

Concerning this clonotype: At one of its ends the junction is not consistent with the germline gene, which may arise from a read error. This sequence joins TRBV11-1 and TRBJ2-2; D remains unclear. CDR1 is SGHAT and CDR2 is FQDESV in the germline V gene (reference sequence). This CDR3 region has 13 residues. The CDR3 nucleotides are TGTACCAGCAGATCGGCGAACACCGGGGAGCTGTTTTTT. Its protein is CTSRSANTGELFF.

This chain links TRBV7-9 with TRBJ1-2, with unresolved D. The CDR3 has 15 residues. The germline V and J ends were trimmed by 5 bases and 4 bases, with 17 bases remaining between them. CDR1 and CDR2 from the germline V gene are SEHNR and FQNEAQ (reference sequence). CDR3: CASSTFRGEGYGYTF. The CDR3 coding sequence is TGTGCCAGCAGCACTTTCCGTGGCGAGGGCTATGGCTACACCTTC.

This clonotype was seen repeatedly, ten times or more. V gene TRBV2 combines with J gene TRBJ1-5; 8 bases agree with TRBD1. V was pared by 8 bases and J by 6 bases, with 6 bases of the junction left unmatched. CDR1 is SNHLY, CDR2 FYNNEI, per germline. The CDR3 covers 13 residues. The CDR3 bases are TGTGCCAGCGCAGGGGGCGCGGGTCAGCCCCAGCATTTT. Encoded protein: CASAGGAGQPQHF.

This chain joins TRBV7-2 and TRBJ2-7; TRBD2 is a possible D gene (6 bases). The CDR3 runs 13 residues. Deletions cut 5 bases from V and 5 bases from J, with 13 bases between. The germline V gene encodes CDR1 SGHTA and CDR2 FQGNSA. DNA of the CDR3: TGTGCCAGCAGCCGGGTGGGGGGACACGAGCAGTACTTC. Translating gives CASSRVGGHEQYF.

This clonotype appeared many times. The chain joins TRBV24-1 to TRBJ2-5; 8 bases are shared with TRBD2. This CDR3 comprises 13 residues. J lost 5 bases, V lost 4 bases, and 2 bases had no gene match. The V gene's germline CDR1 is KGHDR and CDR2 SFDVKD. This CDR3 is CATSDGGGETQYF. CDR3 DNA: TGTGCCACCAGTGACGGGGGGGGTGAGACCCAGTACTTC.

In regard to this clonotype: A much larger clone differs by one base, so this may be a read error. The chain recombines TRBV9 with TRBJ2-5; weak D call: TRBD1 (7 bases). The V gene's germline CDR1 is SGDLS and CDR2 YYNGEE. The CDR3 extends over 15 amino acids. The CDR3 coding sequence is TGTCCCAGCAGTGAAGCGCAGGGGGGCCGGGAGACCCAGTACTTC. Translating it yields CPSSEAQGGRETQYF. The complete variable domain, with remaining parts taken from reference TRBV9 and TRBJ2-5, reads DSGVTQTPKHLITATGQRVTLRCSPRSGDLSVYWYQQSLDQGLQFLIQYYNGEERAKGNILERFSAQQFPDLHSELNLSSLELGDSALYFCPSSEAQGGRETQYFGPGTRLLVL.

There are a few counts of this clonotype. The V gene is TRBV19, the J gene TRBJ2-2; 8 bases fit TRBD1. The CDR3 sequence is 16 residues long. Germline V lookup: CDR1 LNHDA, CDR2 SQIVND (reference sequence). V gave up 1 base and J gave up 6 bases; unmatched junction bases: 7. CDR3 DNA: TGTGCCAGTAGTATAGCTGGACAGGGCTGGGCCGGGGAGCTGTTTTTT. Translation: CASSIAGQGWAGELFF. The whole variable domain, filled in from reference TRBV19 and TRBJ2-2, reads DGGITQSPKYLFRKEGQNVTLSCEQNLNHDAMYWYRQDPGQGLRLIYYSQIVNDFQKGDIAEGYSVSREKKESFPLTVTSAQKNPTAFYLCASSIAGQGWAGELFFGEGSRLTVL.

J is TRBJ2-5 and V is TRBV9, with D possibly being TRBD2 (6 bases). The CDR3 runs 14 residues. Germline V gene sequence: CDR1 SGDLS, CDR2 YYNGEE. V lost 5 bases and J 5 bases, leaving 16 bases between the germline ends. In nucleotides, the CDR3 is TGTGCCAGCAGTGGTCCGGTGGCGGGGGAGACCCAGTACTTC. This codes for CASSGPVAGETQYF.

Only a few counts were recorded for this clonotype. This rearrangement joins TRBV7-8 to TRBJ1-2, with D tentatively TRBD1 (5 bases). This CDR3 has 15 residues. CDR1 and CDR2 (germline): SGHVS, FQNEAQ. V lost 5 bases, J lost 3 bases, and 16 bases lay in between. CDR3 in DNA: TGTGCCAGCAGCCTGAAGCTCGGGGCTGACTATGGCTACACCTTC. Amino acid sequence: CASSLKLGADYGYTF.

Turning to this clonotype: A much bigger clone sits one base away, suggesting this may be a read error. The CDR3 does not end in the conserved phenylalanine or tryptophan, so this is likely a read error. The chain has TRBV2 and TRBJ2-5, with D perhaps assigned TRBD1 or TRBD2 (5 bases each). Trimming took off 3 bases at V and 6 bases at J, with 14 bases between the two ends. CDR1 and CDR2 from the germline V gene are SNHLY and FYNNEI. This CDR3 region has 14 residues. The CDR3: CASSEQQGVKTQYL. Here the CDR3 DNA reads TGTGCCAGCAGTGAGCAGCAGGGAGTGAAGACCCAGTACCTC.